Many counts were recorded for the clone carrying this TCR beta chain. As yet, its antigen is unknown. This sample was included in a study of T cell repertoires in cytomegalovirus infection. One entry per CDR3 protein, called by TCRdb with MiXCR from the reads. This sample has 50,000 to 65,000 distinct CDR3 sequences, with over 15% found just once. V lost 4 bases and J 7 bases, leaving 15 bases between the germline ends. The CDR3 sequence is 13 residues long. CDR1 SGDLS and CDR2 YYNGEE come from the germline V gene. The chain uses TRBV9 and TRBJ2-7, with D possibly matching TRBD1 (5 bases). The TCR originated in a human donor in good health (CMV status not recorded). Some clones in this sample may be carry-over from other donors' samples. The sample consisted of CD8+ T cells from cultured PBMCs, taken from culture after CMV antigen stimulation. The CDR3 loop is CASSPRQGSEQYF. CDR3 DNA sequence: TGTGCCAGCAGCCCCAGGCAGGGCTCGGAGCAGTACTTC.